This T cell receptor beta chain was sequenced during a study of early T cells in non-severe SARS-CoV-2 infection (dated by TCRdb to the early 2020s). Study-level background: Bulk RNA from unsorted whole blood was used for TCR sequencing, so alpha and beta chains could not be paired.

What the authors observed across the whole study: VDJdb matching was skewed toward anti-spike CD8 responses and likely underestimated virus-specific expansions by missing private and CD4 specificities.

The study was a case-control design nested within a healthcare worker cohort in London, UK, with weekly nasopharyngeal swab PCR tests and blood sampling. Between 23 and 31 March 2020, the week of the UK lockdown, healthcare workers were enrolled and then followed up weekly for as long as 16 weeks. The library was prepared using 5' RACE. This sample was sequenced with a NextSeq 500. The TCR library protocol attached unique molecular identifiers to individual cDNA molecules to correct for sequencing error and PCR bias. Both TCR alpha and beta chains were sequenced, and tight co-correlation was observed between alpha and beta sequence abundances in each sample. The original methods were these. Decombinator V4 was used to annotate TCR sequences for V gene, J gene and CDR3. TCRs were defined as expanded if a significant change between any two time points was detected under a Poisson model with p below 0.0001. TCR abundances were normalised to the total number of TCRs sequenced per sample and were expressed as counts per million. MAIT TCRs were defined by TRAV1-2 paired with TRAJ12, TRAJ20 or TRAJ33, and iNKT TCRs by TRAV10 paired with TRAJ18. VDJdb, accessed 1 November 2021, was searched for CMV, EBV and SARS-CoV-2 annotated TCRs, excluding TCRs annotated for multiple antigens. TCRdb itself trimmed the public reads at Q25 with fastp, ran MiXCR and retained productive beta chains. Every entry covers one CDR3 protein and lists the most common genes and DNA from its rows. The authors' filters were not applied to this entry. Across this sample there are nearly 50,000 distinct CDR3 sequences, with over 5% seen only once. In total, the top ten clones hold around 7% of the sample.

This clonotype was seen ten or more times. Its antigen is unknown. No base qualities exist here, and no much larger clone lies one base off it. CDR1 and CDR2 (ENHRY, SYGVKD) derive from the germline V gene. V sheds 10 bases and J sheds 1 base, leaving 16 bases between their ends. The CDR3 measures 14 amino acids from cysteine to phenylalanine. The CDR3 DNA has 42 bases and is translated from base 1. This TCR was recovered from an adult who was a healthcare worker with PCR-confirmed SARS-CoV-2 infection or an uninfected control (not recorded which). Recombination joined TRBV10-3 with TRBJ1-2, with no confident D gene call. The input for sequencing was whole blood, taken at baseline. The CDR3 sequence is CATHVFGLNYGYTF. The DNA reads as follows: TGTGCCACCCACGTTTTCGGCCTTAACTATGGCTACACCTTC.